The next 19 T cell receptor beta chains were all read from a single sample in a study of CD8 T cells in ankylosing spondylitis. Each CDR3 protein gets one entry after TCRdb re-called the 5' RACE reads with MiXCR. The sample records some 120,000 distinct CDR3 sequences, roughly 13% being singletons. The sample taken for sequencing was blood, either unsorted or a sorted T cell fraction (not recorded which). These receptors originate from a female donor with ankylosing spondylitis or in good health (not recorded which).

Comments on this clonotype: This may come from a read error, since a much larger clone is one base off. This chain links TRBV6-5 with TRBJ1-6; tentatively, D is TRBD1 (6 bases). V gave up 6 bases and J gave up 5 bases, with 14 bases separating them. The CDR3 loop spans 15 amino acids. Germline V gives CDR1 MNHEY, CDR2 SVGAGI. DNA of the CDR3: TGTGCCAGCAGACTCGAACAGGGCGATAATTCACCCCTCCACTTT. Residues: CASRLEQGDNSPLHF.

This clonotype appeared a few times. V is TRBV20-1 and J is TRBJ1-4, with a tentative D call TRBD1 (6 bases). Trimming took off 6 bases at V and 3 bases at J, with 11 bases between the two ends. The germline V gene encodes CDR1 DFQATT and CDR2 SNEGSKA (reference sequence). The CDR3 loop spans 13 amino acids. The DNA of the CDR3 is TGCAGTGCCCGAAGGACAGCTAATGAAAAACTGTTTTTT. The encoded protein is CSARRTANEKLFF.

The gene calls are TRBV25-1 and TRBJ2-5; unclear D gene. This CDR3 contains 14 residues. V was shortened by 3 bases and J by 1 base, with 9 bases between the two germline ends. CDR1 and CDR2 from the germline V gene are MGHDK and SYGVNS. CDR3 bases: TGTGCCAGCAGTGATATGGCTGGCCAAGAGACCCAGTACTTC. Its translation is CASSDMAGQETQYF.

This clonotype was counted ten times or more. This rearrangement joins TRBV7-9 to TRBJ2-5, with D maybe TRBD1 (5 bases). The CDR3 length is 14 residues. Germline V gene lookup returns CDR1 SEHNR and CDR2 FQNEAQ (reference sequence). Trimming pared 5 bases from V and 5 bases from J, leaving 15 bases between. The CDR3, as DNA: TGTGCCAGCAGCCCCAGGACATTTCCGGAGACCCAGTACTTC. As protein: CASSPRTFPETQYF.

This clonotype was found many times. The chain carries TRBV20-1 and TRBJ1-2; perhaps TRBD1 as D (6 bases). Trimming removed 1 base from V and 4 bases from J, with 13 bases in between. CDR3 length: 14 residues. Germline values: CDR1 DFQATT, CDR2 SNEGSKA (reference sequence). CDR3 region: CSARGQGISYGYTF. The CDR3 DNA is TGCAGTGCTAGAGGTCAGGGGATTAGCTATGGCTACACCTTC.

Note on this clonotype: A read error may be the cause here, since a much bigger clone is one base away. The chain links TRBV12-3 or TRBV12-4 to TRBJ2-7; D is unresolved. The CDR3 length is 13 residues. The CDR3 reads CVSSEGPTYEQYF. The CDR3 bases are TGTGTCAGCAGTGAAGGACCGACCTACGAGCAGTACTTC.

This sequence joins TRBV12-3 or TRBV12-4 and TRBJ2-3; no clear D. This CDR3 is built from 15 residues. Trimming left V 3 bases short and J 0 bases short, with 10 bases between. The CDR3 DNA reads TGTGCCAGCAGTTTCGCTAGACATAGCACAGATACGCAGTATTTT. Its translation: CASSFARHSTDTQYF.

This clonotype was counted ten times or more. V gene TRBV2 combines with J gene TRBJ2-1; 12 bases agree with TRBD2. There are 15 residues in the CDR3. V dropped 6 bases and J dropped 10; count of bases not matched to a gene: 10. Germline V gene lookup returns CDR1 SNHLY and CDR2 FYNNEI. The CDR3 is CASREGLAGLIEQFF. The CDR3 DNA reads TGTGCCAGCAGGGAGGGACTAGCGGGTCTAATCGAGCAGTTCTTC.

The chain couples TRBV9 to TRBJ2-1, with a weak D call TRBD2 (6 bases). Germline CDR1 reads SGDLS; CDR2 reads YYNGEE. V gave up 4 bases and J gave up 2 bases, with 13 bases separating them. The CDR3 is 15 residues long. CDR3 in DNA: TGTGCCAGCAGCTTGGGGGGAAGCGCCTACAATGAGCAGTTCTTC. The encoded protein is CASSLGGSAYNEQFF.

This clonotype was found a few times. The chain combines TRBV11-3 with TRBJ2-1, with D unclear. The CDR3 runs to 15 residues. With 1 base removed from V and 2 bases from J, the gap between germline ends came to 9 bases. Germline CDR1 and CDR2: SGHNT and YENEEA. The CDR3 loop reads CASSLGGSTYNEQFF. DNA for the CDR3: TGTGCCAGCAGCTTAGGAGGCAGTACCTACAATGAGCAGTTCTTC. Variable domain in full (rest from reference TRBV11-3 and TRBJ2-1): EAGVVQSPRYKIIEKKQPVAFWCNPISGHNTLYWYLQNLGQGPELLIRYENEEAVDDSQLPKDRFSAERLKGVDSTLKIQPAELGDSAVYLCASSLGGSTYNEQFFGPGTRLTVL.

This clonotype was seen more than once but under ten times. This chain uses TRBV14 with TRBJ1-2; 7 bases fit TRBD1. Trimming took 5 bases from V and 8 from J; bases not matched to a gene: 17. Per germline, CDR1 SGHDN and CDR2 FVKESK. The CDR3 consists of 16 residues. The CDR3 spells CASSELVDKGARGYTF. The CDR3 DNA sequence: TGTGCCAGCAGCGAACTTGTAGACAAGGGGGCACGGGGCTACACCTTC.

This clonotype was counted many times. The chain joins TRBV29-1 to TRBJ1-2, with D possibly TRBD1 on 5 matching bases. This CDR3 has 12 amino acids. V was clipped by 8 bases and J by 7 bases, with 17 bases between them. CDR1 and CDR2 from the germline V gene are SQVTM and ANQGSEA. In nucleotides, the CDR3 is TGCAGCCACTCCAGGGACGGTGGTGGCTACACCTTC. Encoded protein: CSHSRDGGGYTF.

This clonotype was seen many times. This chain links TRBV12-3 or TRBV12-4 with TRBJ1-6; TRBD1 is a possible D gene (5 bases). V gave up 5 bases and J gave up 10 bases, with 12 bases separating them. This CDR3 contains 13 residues. Here the CDR3 reads CASSRDLGSPLHF. Here the CDR3 DNA reads TGTGCCAGCAGTCGGGACTTAGGCTCACCCCTCCACTTT.

This clonotype was counted only a few times. The chain combines TRBV7-7 with TRBJ2-2; a possible D gene is TRBD2 (5 bases). Germline-derived CDR1 and CDR2 are SSHAT and FNYEAQ (reference sequence). The CDR3 is made up of 11 amino acids. The CDR3 region is CAGGWTGELFF. The DNA for the CDR3 is TGTGCTGGAGGTTGGACCGGGGAGCTGTTTTTT.

This chain's CDR3 is CASSQGAGNQPQHF. The DNA for the CDR3 is TGTGCCAGTTCCCAGGGGGCAGGCAATCAGCCCCAGCATTTT. The chain combines TRBV2 with TRBJ1-5, with 8 bases that match TRBD1. Per the germline V gene, CDR1 is SNHLY and CDR2 is FYNNEI. The trim removed 9 bases at V and 2 bases at J, leaving 6 bases unmatched. The CDR3 sequence is 14 residues long.

This clonotype was recorded once. The V call is TRBV3-1, the J call TRBJ2-7; 7 positions agree with TRBD1. Looked up from germline, CDR1 is LGHDT and CDR2 is YNNKEL (reference sequence). This CDR3 has 14 residues. The V gene end was trimmed by 4 bases and the J gene end by 3 bases; junction bases not matched to a gene: 6. The CDR3 reads CASSRRDSFYEQYF. The CDR3 nucleotides are TGTGCCAGCAGCCGCCGGGACAGCTTCTACGAGCAGTACTTC.

This clonotype was seen ten or more times. The chain recombines TRBV20-1 with TRBJ2-1, with 9 bases identical to TRBD2. Germline V CDR1 and CDR2: DFQATT, SNEGSKA (reference sequence). The CDR3 totals 15 residues. Trimming removed 0 bases from V and 7 bases from J; junction bases left unmatched: 7. The CDR3 protein is CSARDPLLAGNEQFF. CDR3 sequence (DNA): TGCAGTGCTAGAGACCCTCTTCTAGCGGGGAATGAGCAGTTCTTC.

This chain joins TRBV20-1 and TRBJ2-1, with 8 nucleotides matching TRBD1. The CDR3 runs 14 residues. Germline loops: CDR1 DFQATT, CDR2 SNEGSKA (reference sequence). The junction had 10 bases not matched to a gene; V was cut back by 5 bases and J by 7 bases. CDR3: CSASGQGLGNEQFF. CDR3 nucleotide sequence: TGCAGTGCTTCCGGACAGGGATTAGGGAATGAGCAGTTCTTC.

In its sample, this clonotype was seen a few times. The CDR3 reads CASHSGANVLTF. Written as DNA, the CDR3 is TGTGCCAGCCACTCTGGGGCCAACGTCCTGACTTTC. This chain joins TRBV6-5 and TRBJ2-6; no clear D. Germline loops: CDR1 MNHEY, CDR2 SVGAGI. The CDR3 contains 12 residues. V was shortened by 8 bases and J by 0 bases, with 2 bases between the two germline ends.